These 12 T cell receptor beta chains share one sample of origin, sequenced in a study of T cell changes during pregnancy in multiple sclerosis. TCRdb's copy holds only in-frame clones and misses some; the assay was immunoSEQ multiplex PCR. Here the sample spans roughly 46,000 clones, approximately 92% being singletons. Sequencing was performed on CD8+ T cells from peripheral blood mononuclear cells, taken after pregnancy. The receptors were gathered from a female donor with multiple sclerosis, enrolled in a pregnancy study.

Here the CDR3 reads CASSLNTYSPRGPYEQYF. Here the CDR3 DNA reads TGTGCCAGCAGCTTAAATACTTACTCTCCCCGAGGGCCCTACGAGCAGTACTTC. The chain uses TRBV7-6 and TRBJ2-7; weak D call: TRBD2 (5 bases). The germline gives CDR1 SGHVS, CDR2 FNYEAQ. Trimming took 2 bases from V and 2 from J, leaving 22 bases between them. The CDR3 runs to 18 residues.

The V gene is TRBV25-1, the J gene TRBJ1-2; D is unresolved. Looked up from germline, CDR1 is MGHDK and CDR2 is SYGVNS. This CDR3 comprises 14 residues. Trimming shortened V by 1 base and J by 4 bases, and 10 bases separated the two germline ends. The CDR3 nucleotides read TGTGCCAGCAGTGAATGGGAGACGGCCTATGGCTACACCTTC. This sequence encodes CASSEWETAYGYTF.

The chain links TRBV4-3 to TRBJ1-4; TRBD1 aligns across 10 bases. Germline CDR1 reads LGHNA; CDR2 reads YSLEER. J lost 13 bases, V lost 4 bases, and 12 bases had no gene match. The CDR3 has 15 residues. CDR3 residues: CASSPVGQGRTGLFF. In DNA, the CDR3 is TGCGCCAGCAGCCCGGTGGGACAGGGGAGGACAGGACTGTTTTTT.

CDR3 sequence reads: CASSDPPSGGGDTQYF. In nucleotides, the CDR3 is TGTGCCAGCAGTGATCCGCCTAGCGGGGGGGGAGATACGCAGTATTTT. The chain employs TRBV25-1 and TRBJ2-3; TRBD2 matches at 12 bases. The CDR3 sequence is 16 residues long. The germline CDR1 and CDR2 sequences are MGHDK and SYGVNS. The trim removed 3 bases at V and 5 bases at J, leaving 6 bases unmatched.

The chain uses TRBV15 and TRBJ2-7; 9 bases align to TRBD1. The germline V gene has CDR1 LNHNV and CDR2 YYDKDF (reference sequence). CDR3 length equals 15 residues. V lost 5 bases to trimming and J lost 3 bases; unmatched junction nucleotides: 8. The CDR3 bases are TGTGCCACCAGCGCTTCCGGGACAGGGCACTACGAGCAGTACTTC. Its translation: CATSASGTGHYEQYF.

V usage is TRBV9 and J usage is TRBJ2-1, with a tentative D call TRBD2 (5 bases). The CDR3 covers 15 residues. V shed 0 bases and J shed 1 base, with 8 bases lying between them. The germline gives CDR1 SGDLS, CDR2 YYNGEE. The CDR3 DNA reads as TGTGCCAGCAGCGTAGGCGGGCCGTCCTACAATGAGCAGTTCTTC. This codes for CASSVGGPSYNEQFF.

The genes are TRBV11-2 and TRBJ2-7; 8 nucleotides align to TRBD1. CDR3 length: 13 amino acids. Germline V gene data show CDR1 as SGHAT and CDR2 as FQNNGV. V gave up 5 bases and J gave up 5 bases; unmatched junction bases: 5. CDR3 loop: CASSPDRENEQYF. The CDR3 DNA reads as TGTGCCAGCAGCCCGGACAGGGAAAACGAGCAGTACTTC.

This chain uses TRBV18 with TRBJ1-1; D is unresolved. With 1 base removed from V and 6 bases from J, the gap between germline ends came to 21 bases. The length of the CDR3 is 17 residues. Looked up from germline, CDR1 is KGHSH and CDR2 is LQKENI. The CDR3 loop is CASSPRRVGPVVAEAFF. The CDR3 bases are TGTGCCAGCTCACCACGGAGGGTAGGCCCGGTAGTTGCTGAAGCTTTCTTT.

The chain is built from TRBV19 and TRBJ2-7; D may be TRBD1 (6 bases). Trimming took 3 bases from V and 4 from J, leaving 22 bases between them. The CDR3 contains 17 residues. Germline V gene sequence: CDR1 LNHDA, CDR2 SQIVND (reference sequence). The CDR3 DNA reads TGTGCCAGTAGTATTCGAGGGCAGGGGCTAGTCGCTTACGAGCAGTACTTC. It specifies CASSIRGQGLVAYEQYF.

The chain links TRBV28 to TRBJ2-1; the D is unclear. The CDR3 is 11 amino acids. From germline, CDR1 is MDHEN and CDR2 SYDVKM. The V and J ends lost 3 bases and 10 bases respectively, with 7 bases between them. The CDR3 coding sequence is TGTGCCAGCAGTTTCGCTAAGGAGCAGTTCTTC. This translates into CASSFAKEQFF.

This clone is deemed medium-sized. CDR3 sequence (DNA): TGTGCCAGCAGTGAAACAGGTAGCAATCAGCCCCAGCATTTT. Its translation is CASSETGSNQPQHF. The V and J genes are TRBV2 and TRBJ1-5; D may be TRBD1 (5 bases). The V gene lost 2 bases and the J gene lost 0 bases, with 5 bases spanning the gap. The CDR3 extends over 14 amino acids. The germline V gene encodes CDR1 SNHLY and CDR2 FYNNEI.

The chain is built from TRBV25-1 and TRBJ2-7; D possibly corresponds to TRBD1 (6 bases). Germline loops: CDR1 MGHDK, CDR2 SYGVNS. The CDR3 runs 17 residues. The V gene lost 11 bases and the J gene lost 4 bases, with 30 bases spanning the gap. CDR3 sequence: CAPPHNVDSTKPYEQYF. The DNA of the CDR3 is TGTGCCCCCCCTCATAATGTGGACAGCACAAAACCTTACGAGCAGTACTTC.